These 31 T cell receptor beta chains were all obtained from the same sample, sequenced in a study of brain T cells in children with intractable seizures (dated by TCRdb to the early 2020s). This specimen's time point label, per the study, means: blood from clinic visit 5 months post-surgery; TSC patient then seizure free. The library was prepared using the immunoSEQ multiplex PCR assay. In its TCRdb copy, this immuneACCESS table keeps in-frame sequences only and misses some clones. Where compared with another copy, unresolved V genes explain less than half of these, and the others have no known cause. This sample lists about 340,000 clones; more than 85% were detected once. Together, the top ten hold 4.5% to 7% of the sample. This specimen was peripheral blood, taken 4 to 5 months after surgery. The receptor source for this set is a boy in the first two years of life with tuberous sclerosis and intractable seizures.

The V gene is TRBV20-1, the J gene TRBJ1-1, with TRBD1 as a possible D gene (6 bases). The germline gives CDR1 DFQATT, CDR2 SNEGSKA (reference sequence). This CDR3 region has 18 residues. V gave up 3 bases and J gave up 5 bases, with 28 bases separating them. CDR3 nucleotide sequence: TGCAGTGCTAGTAATCCTGTCGGGGGCCCTGGGGGTTGGACTGAAGCTTTCTTT. This gives the protein CSASNPVGGPGGWTEAFF.

The J gene is TRBJ2-7, the V gene TRBV7-9; D is unresolved. Trimming removed 8 bases at V and 2 bases at J, with 13 bases between. In germline, CDR1 is SEHNR, CDR2 FQNEAQ (reference sequence). The CDR3 has 13 residues. CDR3: CASGGKLAYEQYF. The DNA of the CDR3 is TGTGCCAGCGGCGGCAAGCTAGCCTACGAGCAGTACTTC.

This chain links TRBV2 with TRBJ1-2; TRBD1 might be the D (5 bases). V lost 1 base and J 4 bases, leaving 16 bases between the germline ends. This CDR3 region has 16 residues. CDR1 is SNHLY, CDR2 FYNNEI, per germline. CDR3 nucleotide sequence: TGTGCCAGCAGTGAAGAAGGGACTAGTGTGGGCTATGGCTACACCTTC. Translation: CASSEEGTSVGYGYTF.

This clone appeared a single time. The chain is built from TRBV7-8 and TRBJ2-1, with 11 nucleotides matching TRBD2. Germline CDR1 SGHVS, CDR2 FQNEAQ. The CDR3 is 17 amino acids. V was clipped by 1 base and J by 4 bases; unmatched bases: 6. The CDR3 DNA reads as TGTGCCAGCAGCTTAGAAATAGCGGGGGGGACTTACAATGAGCAGTTCTTC. This codes for CASSLEIAGGTYNEQFF.

This chain links TRBV6-2 or TRBV6-3 with TRBJ1-5; TRBD1 agrees at 11 bases. Germline values: CDR1 MNHEY, CDR2 SVGEGT. The CDR3 loop spans 18 amino acids. V shed 4 bases and J 0 bases; nucleotides not matched to a gene: 8. The CDR3 bases are TGTGCCAGCAGTTGGGACAGGGGGATTTTCCATAGCAATCAGCCCCAGCATTTT. It is translated as CASSWDRGIFHSNQPQHF.

The CDR3 sequence is CASIRIAGETGELFF. CDR3 sequence (DNA): TGTGCCAGCATCCGGATAGCGGGAGAGACCGGGGAGCTGTTTTTT. This chain joins TRBV6-5 and TRBJ2-2; 9 positions match TRBD2. Germline V gene lookup returns CDR1 MNHEY and CDR2 SVGAGI. The CDR3 loop spans 15 amino acids. The V and J ends lost 7 bases and 5 bases, in that order; junction bases with no gene match: 8.

In this sample, this clone turned up once. The rearrangement joins TRBV24-1 to TRBJ2-3; TRBD1 aligns across 7 bases. V dropped 4 bases and J dropped 5; count of bases not matched to a gene: 5. Per germline, CDR1 KGHDR and CDR2 SFDVKD. This CDR3 spans 14 amino acids. This chain's CDR3 is CATSDRDREDTQYF. The CDR3 DNA follows: TGTGCCACCAGTGACCGTGACAGGGAAGATACGCAGTATTTT.

The genes are TRBV7-2 and TRBJ2-2; D call uncertain. There are 15 residues in the CDR3. The V gene lost 1 base and the J gene lost 4 bases, with 10 bases spanning the gap. Germline-derived CDR1 and CDR2 are SGHTA and FQGNSA. The CDR3 nucleotides read TGTGCCAGCAGCTTAGAAGGGTGGGGCACCGGGGAGCTGTTTTTT. It encodes CASSLEGWGTGELFF.

This chain uses TRBV6-1 with TRBJ1-6, with a tentative D call TRBD1 (5 bases). The CDR3 totals 17 residues. CDR1 and CDR2 (germline): MNHNS, SASEGT. Trimming pared 3 bases from V and 7 bases from J, leaving 19 bases between. In nucleotides, the CDR3 is TGTGCCAGCAGTGATGCGAGAGGAAGGCAGGGAAATTCACCCCTCCACTTT. Translated, it gives CASSDARGRQGNSPLHF.

J is TRBJ2-7 and V is TRBV12-3 or TRBV12-4; D is perhaps TRBD1 (5 bases). The CDR3 runs to 12 residues. V lost 6 bases, J lost 9 bases, and 15 bases lay in between. The CDR3 loop reads CASRGSTVRQYF. The CDR3 bases are TGTGCCAGCAGGGGATCGACAGTTCGGCAGTACTTC.

The chain combines TRBV10-2 with TRBJ1-1, with unresolved D. Germline V CDR1 and CDR2: WSHSY, SAAADI. The length of the CDR3 is 15 residues. Trimming stripped 6 bases from V and 2 bases from J, with 16 bases between. CDR3 sequence reads: CASSLTGGLNTEAFF. The CDR3 DNA follows: TGCGCCAGCAGCCTGACGGGAGGGTTAAACACTGAAGCTTTCTTT.

The chain recombines TRBV28 with TRBJ2-1; no reliable D call. The germline V and J ends were trimmed by 3 bases and 8 bases, with 5 bases remaining between them. From germline, CDR1 is MDHEN and CDR2 SYDVKM. This CDR3 region has 11 residues. The CDR3 DNA follows: TGTGCCAGCAGTTTCACATATGAGCAGTTCTTC. As protein: CASSFTYEQFF.

About this clone: Compared with germline, one end of the junction differs, possibly owing to a read error. The V gene is TRBV7-9, the J gene TRBJ1-1; D is perhaps TRBD1 (5 bases). The CDR3 length is 16 residues. The germline gives CDR1 SEHNR, CDR2 FQNEAQ (reference sequence). In DNA form, the CDR3 reads TGTGCCAGCAGCGTAGCGGGAAGGACACCGAACACTGAAGCTTTCTTT. Its translation is CASSVAGRTPNTEAFF.

CDR3 sequence (DNA): TGTGCCAGCAGCCAAGAATTGAGTCCGAGTGAGGCTTTCTTT. This translates into CASSQELSPSEAFF. The chain uses TRBV4-2 and TRBJ1-1, with no clear D. Germline V gene data show CDR1 as LGHNA and CDR2 as YNFKEQ. The CDR3 is 14 amino acids. The V gene lost 0 bases and the J gene lost 11 bases, with 16 bases spanning the gap.

The chain couples TRBV6-5 to TRBJ2-4; no reliable D call. Trimming stripped 6 bases from V and 0 bases from J, with 12 bases between. There are 15 residues in the CDR3. The germline gives CDR1 MNHEY, CDR2 SVGAGI. CDR3 in DNA: TGTGCCAGCAGAGTGACACTTCTAGCCAAAAACATTCAGTACTTC. Protein sequence: CASRVTLLAKNIQYF.

The V gene is TRBV5-1, the J gene TRBJ2-1, with a tentative D call TRBD2 (6 bases). The V and J ends lost 0 bases and 6 bases respectively, with 16 bases between them. The CDR3 covers 16 residues. From germline, CDR1 is SGHRS and CDR2 YFSETQ. CDR3 loop: CASSLAGAGPSNEQFF. CDR3 in DNA: TGCGCCAGCAGCTTGGCGGGAGCGGGTCCCTCCAATGAGCAGTTCTTC. The full variable domain, with the rest looked up from reference TRBV5-1 and TRBJ2-1, is KAGVTQTPRYLIKTRGQQVTLSCSPISGHRSVSWYQQTPGQGLQFLFEYFSETQRNKGNFPGRFSGRQFSNSRSEMNVSTLELGDSALYLCASSLAGAGPSNEQFFGPGTRLTVL.

This chain connects TRBV5-1 to TRBJ2-5; the match to TRBD2 covers 7 bases. Germline CDR1 and CDR2: SGHRS and YFSETQ. This CDR3 is 13 amino acids long. Trimming cost V 4 bases and J 5 bases; bases outside gene matches: 5. For the CDR3, the DNA is TGCGCCAGCAGCCCCGGGGGGAAGGAGACCCAGTACTTC. This gives the protein CASSPGGKETQYF.

The CDR3 sequence is CASSVDPRDQPQHF. The CDR3 coding sequence is TGTGCCAGCAGCGTGGACCCTAGAGATCAGCCCCAGCATTTT. V usage is TRBV9 and J usage is TRBJ1-5; D call uncertain. Trimming cost V 2 bases and J 5 bases, with 11 bases left between them. CDR3 size: 14 residues. CDR1 and CDR2 from the germline V gene are SGDLS and YYNGEE.

This sequence joins TRBV7-9 and TRBJ1-2; 7 bases are shared with TRBD1. V shed 5 bases, J shed 8 bases, and the junction held 11 bases outside the gene matches. From germline, CDR1 is SEHNR and CDR2 FQNEAQ (reference sequence). The length of the CDR3 is 14 residues. The CDR3 DNA follows: TGTGCCAGCAGCGTAACAGGGGAAGGATACGGCTACACCTTC. Translated, it gives CASSVTGEGYGYTF.

The chain employs TRBV19 and TRBJ1-1; D is unclear. V was clipped by 11 bases and J by 0 bases, with 10 bases between them. The CDR3 is 12 residues long. From germline, CDR1 is LNHDA and CDR2 SQIVND (reference sequence). CDR3 in amino acids: CASGEVNTEAFF. The CDR3 nucleotides read TGTGCCTCTGGGGAGGTGAACACTGAAGCTTTCTTT.

The chain couples TRBV27 to TRBJ1-1; tentatively, D is TRBD1 (6 bases). The CDR3 consists of 16 residues. V gave up 6 bases and J gave up 6 bases, with 23 bases separating them. In germline, CDR1 is MNHEY, CDR2 SMNVEV (reference sequence). The CDR3 bases are TGTGCCAGCAGCCGTAACAGGGTACCCCTAAGGGCTGAAGCTTTCTTT. It is translated as CASSRNRVPLRAEAFF.

The chain joins TRBV15 to TRBJ1-6; TRBD1 matches at 9 bases. The CDR3 sequence is 17 residues long. The germline V gene encodes CDR1 LNHNV and CDR2 YYDKDF (reference sequence). The trim removed 0 bases at V and 2 bases at J, leaving 2 bases unmatched. The DNA of the CDR3 is TGTGCCACCAGCAGAGAACAGGGGGCTGCCTATAATTCACCCCTCCACTTT. This encodes CATSREQGAAYNSPLHF.

This sequence joins TRBV15 and TRBJ2-1, with 12 bases aligning to TRBD2. V was pared by 1 base and J by 9 bases, with 10 bases of the junction left unmatched. Looked up from germline, CDR1 is LNHNV and CDR2 is YYDKDF (reference sequence). The CDR3 runs 17 residues. CDR3 sequence: CATSRGDLAGGPLEQFF. In DNA form, the CDR3 reads TGTGCCACCAGCAGAGGGGATCTAGCGGGGGGGCCGCTTGAGCAGTTCTTC. The full variable domain, with the rest looked up from reference TRBV15 and TRBJ2-1, is DAMVIQNPRYQVTQFGKPVTLSCSQTLNHNVMYWYQQKSSQAPKLLFHYYDKDFNNEADTPDNFQSRRPNTSFCFLDIRSPGLGDTAMYLCATSRGDLAGGPLEQFFGPGTRLTVL.

The V and J genes are TRBV28 and TRBJ2-5, with 16 bases lining up with TRBD2. The CDR3 loop spans 18 amino acids. V was clipped by 4 bases and J by 3 bases; unmatched bases: 8. Looked up from germline, CDR1 is MDHEN and CDR2 is SYDVKM. This CDR3 is CASSSEPGTSGREETQYF. The CDR3 coding sequence is TGTGCCAGCAGTTCCGAACCCGGGACTAGCGGGAGGGAAGAGACCCAGTACTTC.

The chain carries TRBV5-1 and TRBJ1-1; D not resolved. The CDR3 sequence is 13 residues long. V lost 1 base and J 7 bases, leaving 11 bases between the germline ends. Germline values: CDR1 SGHRS, CDR2 YFSETQ. CDR3 sequence: CASSLSGSGEAFF. The CDR3 region has the DNA TGCGCCAGCAGCTTGTCCGGTTCGGGTGAAGCTTTCTTT.

This sequence joins TRBV25-1 and TRBJ2-1; perhaps D is TRBD1 or TRBD2 (6 bases each). CDR3 length: 14 residues. Between the trimmed V and J ends, which lost 6 bases and 4 bases, there was a span of 13 bases. Per germline, CDR1 MGHDK and CDR2 SYGVNS. For the CDR3, the DNA is TGTGCCAGCAGCCTGGTAGGGGGGTACAATGAGCAGTTCTTC. Translated, it gives CASSLVGGYNEQFF.

V gene TRBV18 combines with J gene TRBJ2-5; the D is unclear. V dropped 6 bases and J dropped 9 bases, with 11 bases sitting between them. The CDR3 is 11 residues long. Looked up from germline, CDR1 is KGHSH and CDR2 is LQKENI. The CDR3 nucleotides read TGTGCCAGCTCCCAAAGTTGGGCCCAGTACTTC. Residues: CASSQSWAQYF.

The chain recombines TRBV19 with TRBJ2-3, with 11 bases matching TRBD2. V lost 3 bases, J lost 4 bases, and 9 bases stayed unmatched. There are 17 residues in the CDR3. Germline V gene lookup returns CDR1 LNHDA and CDR2 SQIVND (reference sequence). The CDR3 nucleotides are TGTGCCAGTAGTATCCTTCCGGGACTAGCGGCTCCAGATACGCAGTATTTT. It yields the protein CASSILPGLAAPDTQYF.

The J gene is TRBJ2-5, the V gene TRBV2; TRBD1 is a possible D gene (6 bases). Per germline, CDR1 SNHLY and CDR2 FYNNEI. The CDR3 has 14 residues. V gave up 3 bases and J gave up 2 bases, with 10 bases separating them. This CDR3 reads CASSEHRAQETQYF. The CDR3 nucleotides read TGTGCCAGCAGTGAGCACAGGGCGCAAGAGACCCAGTACTTC. Using reference TRBV2 and TRBJ2-5 for the parts outside the CDR3, the full variable domain is EPEVTQTPSHQVTQMGQEVILRCVPISNHLYFYWYRQILGQKVEFLVSFYNNEISEKSEIFDDQFSVERPDGSNFTLKIRSTKLEDSAMYFCASSEHRAQETQYFGPGTRLLVL.

The V and J genes are TRBV15 and TRBJ2-5; a possible D gene is TRBD1 (5 bases). Trimming stripped 3 bases from V and 3 bases from J, with 14 bases between. This CDR3 comprises 15 residues. Germline V gene data show CDR1 as LNHNV and CDR2 as YYDKDF (reference sequence). The CDR3 coding sequence is TGTGCCACCAGCAGGAAGGACACTGCGGAAGAGACCCAGTACTTC. This translates into CATSRKDTAEETQYF.

The V gene is TRBV27, the J gene TRBJ2-7; 11 nucleotides line up with TRBD1. CDR1 and CDR2 (germline): MNHEY, SMNVEV (reference sequence). Unmatched junction bases numbered 7, after V lost 6 bases and J lost 6 bases. The CDR3 loop spans 14 amino acids. This CDR3 is CASSRGTGGGEQYF. The DNA for the CDR3 is TGTGCCAGCAGCCGTGGGACAGGGGGAGGCGAGCAGTACTTC.